The 4 T cell receptor beta chains reported below all come from one sample, sequenced in a study of cytotoxic CD8 clonotypes in ibrutinib-treated CLL. Data came from immunoSEQ multiplex PCR; TCRdb stores just in-frame clones and leaves some out. The sample lists tens of thousands of clones; roughly 80% were seen once. Source: PBMCs, taken after 24 months of ibrutinib treatment. The receptor set was obtained from a human donor with chronic lymphocytic leukemia.

The V gene is TRBV10-3, the J gene TRBJ1-3, with D maybe TRBD1 (5 bases). CDR1 and CDR2 (germline): ENHRY, SYGVKD. V lost 6 bases, J lost 0 bases, and 15 bases lay in between. This CDR3 region has 16 residues. CDR3 in DNA: TGTGCCATCAGCCAGGGACGGTCCTACTCTGGAAACACCATATATTTT. This encodes CAISQGRSYSGNTIYF.

The CDR3 DNA reads TGTGCCAGCTCATCAAAAGGAGACAATGAGCAGTTCTTC. Encoded protein: CASSSKGDNEQFF. V usage is TRBV18 and J usage is TRBJ2-1; D is unclear. V dropped 5 bases and J dropped 5 bases, with 10 bases sitting between them. Germline CDR1 and CDR2: KGHSH and LQKENI. The CDR3 contains 13 residues.

CDR3 loop: CASSLTSKETQYF. The CDR3 bases are TGTGCCAGCAGCTTGACCTCTAAGGAGACCCAGTACTTC. V usage is TRBV7-3 and J usage is TRBJ2-5; D gene unclear. The CDR3 has 13 amino acids. V lost 3 bases and J lost 5, with 10 bases in between. CDR1 is SGHTA and CDR2 is FQGTGA in the germline V gene.

This clone turned up a few times. This chain uses TRBV9 with TRBJ1-1, with a possible D match to TRBD1 (6 bases). Germline CDR1 and CDR2: SGDLS and YYNGEE. Trimming stripped 0 bases from V and 1 base from J, with 7 bases between. There are 14 residues in the CDR3. In nucleotides, the CDR3 is TGTGCCAGCAGCGTAGAACAGGGGAACACTGAAGCTTTCTTT. It codes for CASSVEQGNTEAFF.